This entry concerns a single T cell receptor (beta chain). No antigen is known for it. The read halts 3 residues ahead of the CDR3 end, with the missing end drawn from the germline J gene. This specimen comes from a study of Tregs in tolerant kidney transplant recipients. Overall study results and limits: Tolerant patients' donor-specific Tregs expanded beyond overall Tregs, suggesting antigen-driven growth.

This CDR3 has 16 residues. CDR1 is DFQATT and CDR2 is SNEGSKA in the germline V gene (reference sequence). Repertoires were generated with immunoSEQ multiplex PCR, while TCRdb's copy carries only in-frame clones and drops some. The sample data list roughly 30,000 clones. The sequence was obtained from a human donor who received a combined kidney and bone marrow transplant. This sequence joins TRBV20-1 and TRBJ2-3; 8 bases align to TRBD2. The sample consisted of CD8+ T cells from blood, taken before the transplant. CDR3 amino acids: CRPTSGTLTGTDTQYF. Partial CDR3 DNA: TGCAGGCCTACTAGCGGAACATTGACTGGCACAGATACG.